This T cell receptor (beta chain) was captured in a study of CD8+ T cells in alopecia areata. cDNA serving as the sequencing template came from extracted, reverse transcribed RNA. Assay: immunoSEQ multiplex PCR; the TCRdb copy retains only in-frame clones and omits some. This sample has 85,000 to 95,000 clones; just over 70% occur once, and the top ten carry about 18%. Treatment: oral pan-JAK inhibitor, 5-10 mg twice daily. Germline V gives CDR1 MGHDK, CDR2 SYGVNS. V shed 8 bases and J shed 5 bases, with 13 bases lying between them. This CDR3 is built from 12 residues. The chain employs TRBV25-1 and TRBJ2-7; D may be TRBD1 or TRBD2 (5 bases each). The sequenced sample was CD8+ T cells sorted from blood, obtained at approximately week 42, from a patient treated with tofacitinib. This TCR was sampled from a human donor with alopecia areata. Written as DNA, the CDR3 is TGTGCCAGCCGGCTCGGGGCCCACGAGCAGTACTTC. This translates into CASRLGAHEQYF.